The rows below give T cell receptor beta chains drawn from one sample of a study of shared clonotypes between healthy human individuals. Here immunoSEQ multiplex PCR was the method, and the copy in TCRdb shows in-frame clones only, minus some. The sample shows about 1.1 million clones, about 84% of them seen only once. Sequenced input: memory CD4+ T cells from PBMCs. The receptors derive from a man aged 18 to 30 in good health. Some clones in this sample may be carry-over from other donors' samples. CDR3s include the opening cysteine and the closing phenylalanine or tryptophan. D genes are given only for firm matches. Size values are once, few and many counts, or a class for expanded clones, and some rows have none.

clone_size	v_call	j_call	d_call	cdr3_aa	cdr3_nt
-	TRBV11-2	TRBJ1-1	-	CASSFTPGGDTEAFF	TGTGCCAGCAGCTTCACCCCGGGGGGGGACACTGAAGCTTTCTTT
-	TRBV9	TRBJ2-3	TRBD2	CASSVVGGVAGEADTQYF	TGTGCCAGCAGCGTAGTAGGAGGGGTGGCGGGAGAGGCAGATACGCAGTATTTT
-	TRBV5-1	TRBJ2-7	TRBD2	CASSAAAGDGWYF	TGCGCCAGCAGCGCCGCTGCGGGGGACGGTTGGTACTTC
-	TRBV7-2	TRBJ1-2	-	CASSPHQGLYGYTF	TGTGCCAGCAGCCCCCATCAGGGATTGTATGGCTACACCTTC
-	TRBV2	TRBJ1-2	-	CASSEEGIVGYTF	TGTGCCAGCAGTGAAGAGGGAATCGTTGGCTACACCTTC
-	TRBV29-1	TRBJ1-4	-	CSGGEANEKLFF	TGCAGCGGTGGCGAGGCTAATGAAAAACTGTTTTTT
many	TRBV10-3	TRBJ1-2	-	CAISDGVSNYGYTF	TGTGCCATCAGTGATGGGGTATCGAACTATGGCTACACCTTC
-	TRBV6-5	TRBJ1-5	-	CASSLYKGQPQHF	TGTGCCAGCAGTCTCTACAAAGGTCAGCCCCAGCATTTT
-	TRBV2	TRBJ1-5	TRBD1	CASRDRGSNQPQHF	TGTGCCAGCAGGGACAGGGGTAGCAATCAGCCCCAGCATTTT
-	TRBV5-1	TRBJ2-2	TRBD1	CASRNIGGSGELFF	TGCGCCAGCAGGAACATAGGGGGCAGCGGGGAGCTGTTTTTT
-	TRBV11-2	TRBJ2-3	TRBD2	CASSLRGRGADTQYF	TGTGCCAGCAGCTTGCGCGGGAGAGGGGCAGATACGCAGTATTTT
-	TRBV9	TRBJ2-5	TRBD2	CASSPMTSGTEETQYF	TGTGCCAGCAGCCCCATGACTAGCGGGACGGAGGAGACCCAGTACTTC
-	TRBV7-2	TRBJ2-1	-	CASSLLDLRRHNEQFF	TGTGCCAGCAGCTTACTCGATCTCAGGCGCCACAATGAGCAGTTCTTC
-	TRBV6-5	TRBJ1-5	-	CASSPPGGNQPQHF	TGTGCCAGCAGTCCCCCAGGGGGCAATCAGCCCCAGCATTTT
-	TRBV18	TRBJ2-1	TRBD2	CASSGQGLAGVNEQFF	TGTGCCAGCTCAGGCCAGGGACTAGCGGGAGTCAATGAGCAGTTCTTC
-	TRBV28	TRBJ2-7	-	CASSFGGSYEQYF	TGTGCCAGCAGTTTTGGGGGGTCATACGAGCAGTACTTC
-	TRBV29-1	TRBJ1-4	TRBD1	CSVEGTGGREKLFF	TGCAGCGTTGAAGGGACAGGGGGCCGAGAAAAACTGTTTTTT
-	TRBV18	TRBJ1-2	TRBD1	CASSPLSGGEYTF	TGTGCCAGCTCACCATTGTCAGGGGGCGAATACACCTTC
-	TRBV2	TRBJ1-2	TRBD1	CAGGTDDYGYTF	TGTGCCGGAGGGACAGATGACTATGGCTACACCTTC
-	TRBV10-3	TRBJ2-4	TRBD1	CAISDSVDRGKNIQYF	TGTGCCATCAGTGACTCCGTAGACAGGGGGAAAAACATTCAGTACTTC
-	TRBV10-3	TRBJ2-3	-	CAISESRQGGSDTQYF	TGTGCCATCAGTGAGTCTAGGCAGGGAGGTTCAGATACGCAGTATTTT
once	TRBV7-3	TRBJ2-1	TRBD2	CASGLAGVNEQFF	TGTGCCAGCGGGCTAGCGGGAGTTAATGAGCAGTTCTTC
-	TRBV28	TRBJ1-1	-	CASSRPGAPAQNTEAFF	TGTGCCAGCAGTCGCCCTGGGGCCCCGGCCCAGAACACTGAAGCTTTCTTT
-	TRBV27	TRBJ1-4	-	CASSPRGSTNEKLFF	TGTGCCAGCAGCCCCCGGGGGTCCACTAATGAAAAACTGTTTTTT
-	TRBV6-1	TRBJ1-5	TRBD1	CASSAGQGNNQPQHF	TGTGCCAGCAGTGCCGGACAGGGGAACAATCAGCCCCAGCATTTT
-	TRBV6-1	TRBJ2-1	-	CASSEAWGSYNEQFF	TGTGCCAGCAGTGAGGCGTGGGGCTCCTACAATGAGCAGTTCTTC
-	TRBV7-6	TRBJ2-7	-	CASSLIQGGYEQYF	TGTGCCAGCAGCTTAATCCAAGGGGGATACGAGCAGTACTTC
-	TRBV14	TRBJ2-5	TRBD2	CASSQRVGLAGGRGETQYF	TGTGCCAGCAGCCAACGTGTTGGGCTAGCGGGAGGTCGGGGAGAGACCCAGTACTTC
-	TRBV5-1	TRBJ2-7	TRBD1	CASGTTGQGISEQYF	TGCGCCAGCGGGACCACTGGACAGGGGATTTCCGAGCAGTACTTC
once	TRBV7-2	TRBJ2-7	TRBD1	CASSPLQGLSLPGYEQYF	TGTGCCAGCAGCCCGTTACAGGGGTTGTCTCTCCCCGGCTACGAGCAGTACTTC
-	TRBV28	TRBJ1-1	-	CASSSQGTEAFF	TGTGCCAGCAGTTCTCAGGGCACTGAAGCTTTCTTT
-	TRBV20-1	TRBJ2-7	-	CSAGSLEQYF	TGCAGTGCTGGGAGCTTGGAGCAGTACTTC
-	TRBV5-1	TRBJ2-1	-	CASSLVATSSYNEQFF	TGCGCCAGCAGCTTGGTTGCGACAAGCTCCTACAATGAGCAGTTCTTC
-	TRBV6-6	TRBJ2-7	-	CASSYESSRTYEQYF	TGTGCCAGCAGTTACGAGTCTAGCCGAACCTACGAGCAGTACTTC
-	TRBV2	TRBJ1-2	TRBD1	CASSGQGYGYTF	TGTGCCAGCAGTGGACAGGGGTACGGCTACACCTTC
-	TRBV7-3	TRBJ2-5	TRBD2	CASSPSGSRETQYF	TGTGCCAGCAGCCCTAGCGGGAGTAGAGAGACCCAGTACTTC
-	TRBV5-8	TRBJ1-4	-	CASSSRGWGDEKLFF	TGTGCCAGCAGTTCCAGGGGTTGGGGTGATGAAAAACTGTTTTTT
-	TRBV5-4	TRBJ1-1	TRBD1	CASSWDRGQKNTEAFF	TGTGCCAGCAGCTGGGACAGGGGGCAAAAGAACACTGAAGCTTTCTTT
-	TRBV5-1	TRBJ1-5	-	CASSLEGLFDQPQHF	TGCGCCAGCAGCTTGGAAGGACTCTTCGATCAGCCCCAGCATTTT
-	TRBV9	TRBJ1-2	-	CASSVATGGYTF	TGTGCCAGCAGCGTAGCTACGGGTGGCTACACCTTC
-	TRBV14	TRBJ1-3	-	CASSQILSGNTIYF	TGTGCCAGCAGCCAAATCCTCTCTGGGAACACCATATATTTT
-	TRBV5-1	TRBJ2-7	-	CASSLVGGVFYEQYF	TGCGCCAGCAGCTTGGTTGGGGGCGTATTCTACGAGCAGTACTTC
once	TRBV29-1	TRBJ1-5	-	CSVSETTKDQPQHF	TGCAGCGTTTCGGAGACTACGAAGGATCAGCCCCAGCATTTT
-	TRBV11-1	TRBJ2-3	-	CASSLRGVTDTQYF	TGTGCCAGCAGCCTGCGGGGTGTTACAGATACGCAGTATTTT
-	TRBV5-1	TRBJ2-3	TRBD2	CASSLGLAQSTDTQYF	TGCGCCAGCAGCTTAGGACTAGCCCAGAGCACAGATACGCAGTATTTT
-	TRBV6-1	TRBJ2-5	TRBD2	CASRTSGSLETQYF	TGTGCCAGTCGGACTAGCGGGAGTCTAGAGACCCAGTACTTC